These T cell receptor beta chains were read from a single sample in a study of T-cell memory formation after mild COVID-19. TCRdb reprocessed the 5' RACE reads with MiXCR, giving one entry per CDR3 protein. Among 300,000 or so distinct CDR3 sequences listed, about a sixth were seen once. The sample consisted of PBMCs or a T cell subset sorted from them (not recorded which). The receptors stem from a man between 18 and 29 years old who had mild COVID-19 (a few samples of this study predate the infection). Cell type and time point are not known. Both conserved end residues are part of each CDR3. A D gene is named only where the DNA matches it firmly. Clone size is stated in some rows and not others, as once, few, many or a class when expanded.

j_gene,v_gene,d_gene,abundance,CDR3nt,CDR3aa
TRBJ2-7,TRBV6-1,TRBD1,few,TGTGCCAGCAGTGACAACAGGGGGCTGGAGGATTTCTACGAGCAGTACTTC,CASSDNRGLEDFYEQYF
TRBJ2-7,TRBV29-1,-,few,TGCAGCGTTGAAGAGTCAGGATACGAGCAGTACTTC,CSVEESGYEQYF
TRBJ2-3,TRBV7-7,TRBD2,few,TGTGCTAGCAGCTTAGGACTAGCCCCCACAGATACGCAGTATTTT,CASSLGLAPTDTQYF
TRBJ2-1,TRBV2,TRBD2,-,TGTGCCATACGGGGGACTAACTACAATGAGCAGTTCTTC,CAIRGTNYNEQFF
TRBJ1-4,TRBV11-2,-,few,TGTGCCAGCAGCCCCGGAGGAGAAACTAATGAAAAACTGTTTTTT,CASSPGGETNEKLFF
TRBJ2-2,TRBV15,-,once,TGTGCCACCAGCAGAGACCCGACTATGAACACCGGGGAGCTGTTTTTT,CATSRDPTMNTGELFF
TRBJ1-5,TRBV15,-,few,TGTGCCACCAGTATGGCGAACACAGGGTTTCGGCCCCAGCATTTT,CATSMANTGFRPQHF
TRBJ1-1,TRBV9,-,-,TGTGCCAGCAGCCCACCAGCGGGTAGAACTGAAGCTTTCTTT,CASSPPAGRTEAFF
TRBJ2-1,TRBV7-9,TRBD2,-,TGTGCCAGCAGCTCGACCGAAATTGGACTAGCGGGGGGGCTTTCCTACAATGAGCAGTTCTTC,CASSSTEIGLAGGLSYNEQFF
TRBJ2-1,TRBV7-2,-,-,TGTGCCAGCAGCGAGGACTTTGCGGGCGGCAAGCAGTTCTTC,CASSEDFAGGKQFF
TRBJ2-7,TRBV3-1,-,few,TGTGCCAGCAGCCAAGACGAGGTTTCATACGAGCAGTACTTC,CASSQDEVSYEQYF
TRBJ1-3,TRBV1,-,-,TGCACCAGCAGCGCCCTCGGAAGAAACACCATATATTTT,CTSSALGRNTIYF
TRBJ2-5,TRBV5-5,TRBD2,few,TGTGCCAGCAGTCAACTAGCGGGGCAAGAGACCCAGTACTTC,CASSQLAGQETQYF
TRBJ2-7,TRBV6-5,-,-,TGTGCCAGCAGGGACAACTACGAGCAGTACTTC,CASRDNYEQYF
TRBJ2-1,TRBV9,-,few,TGTGCCAGCAGCTTAGACATGTACAATGAGCAGTTCTTC,CASSLDMYNEQFF
TRBJ1-1,TRBV12-3/TRBV12-4,-,-,TGTGCCAGCACCCTGGGGCCCATGAACACTGAAGCTTTCTTT,CASTLGPMNTEAFF
TRBJ2-1,TRBV10-3,TRBD1,few,TGTGCCATCAACCCGGGACAGGGGGCGGACAATGAGCAGTTCTTC,CAINPGQGADNEQFF
TRBJ2-4,TRBV14,-,few,TGTGCCAGCAGCCGGGCGGAGGGGCCGCGGGCCAAAAACATTCAGTACTTC,CASSRAEGPRAKNIQYF
TRBJ2-3,TRBV3-1,TRBD2,few,TGTGCCAGCAGCCAAGTAAGCGGGGGGGCCGCTGGGCAGTATTTT,CASSQVSGGAAGQYF
TRBJ2-1,TRBV7-9,-,-,TGTGCCAGCAGCTTAGTGGGGGGAGATGAGCAGTTCTTC,CASSLVGGDEQFF
TRBJ2-1,TRBV7-2,TRBD1,few,TGTGCCAGCAGCTTAGACCAACAGGGGTGGAATGAGCAGTTCTTC,CASSLDQQGWNEQFF
TRBJ2-2,TRBV7-8,-,few,TGTGTGCGCAGCGCAGTCGCGAACACCGGGGAGCTGTTTTTT,CVRSAVANTGELFF
TRBJ2-7,TRBV7-2,-,-,TGTGCCAGCAGCTTCCCCGGGACCCCGCGAGAGCAGTACTTC,CASSFPGTPREQYF
TRBJ1-3,TRBV14,-,-,TGTGCCAGCAGCCAAGAGGCGGTTACTGGAAACACCATATATTTT,CASSQEAVTGNTIYF
TRBJ2-5,TRBV25-1,TRBD1,few,TGTGCCAGCAGTGAGACAGGGTGGGGAGAGACCCAGTACTTC,CASSETGWGETQYF
TRBJ1-1,TRBV5-1,-,few,TGCGCCAGCAGCCCCGGGACAATGGACACTGAAGCTTTCTTT,CASSPGTMDTEAFF
TRBJ2-3,TRBV6-2/TRBV6-3,TRBD2,few,TGTGCCAGCAGCCGAACGGGGGGGAGCAGTGATACGCAGTATTTT,CASSRTGGSSDTQYF
TRBJ2-7,TRBV7-9,-,many,TGTGCCAGCAGCCCGAAACTAGCTAAAGGCTACGAGCAGTACTTC,CASSPKLAKGYEQYF
TRBJ2-2,TRBV20-1,TRBD1,few,TGCAGTGCTAGAGGGACAGGGGGGCTCGGGGAGCTGTTTTTT,CSARGTGGLGELFF
TRBJ1-1,TRBV20-1,-,-,TGCAGTGCTAGAGCTCCAGGGTGGCGGGGCACTGAAGCTTTCTTT,CSARAPGWRGTEAFF
TRBJ2-2,TRBV10-3,-,few,TGTGCCGCGTCAAGGGGAGTAGGCCCGGAGCTGTTTTTT,CAASRGVGPELFF
TRBJ2-5,TRBV6-6,-,-,TGTGCCAGCAGTTATCGGTACCGTCTACCGTGGCCCCAAATCCCCCAAGAGACCCAGTACTTC,CASSYRYRLPWPQIPQETQYF
TRBJ2-5,TRBV7-2,-,-,TGTGCCAGCAGCTTAGCGGGGGCGTACCAAGAGACCCAGTACTTC,CASSLAGAYQETQYF
TRBJ2-7,TRBV5-1,TRBD1,many,TGCGCCAGCAGCGCCCGACAGGGGGAGGCCTACGAGCAGTACTTC,CASSARQGEAYEQYF
TRBJ1-5,TRBV2,-,-,TGTGCCAGCAGTGAAGACTACGGACAACTTAGCAATCAGCCCCAGCATTTT,CASSEDYGQLSNQPQHF
TRBJ2-3,TRBV7-3,-,-,TGTGCCAGCAGCCCGACTCCCGGTGCCACAGATACGCAGTATTTT,CASSPTPGATDTQYF
TRBJ1-4,TRBV10-1,-,few,TGCGCCAGCAGTGGGGCCTCAGAAAAACTGTTTTTT,CASSGASEKLFF
TRBJ2-5,TRBV18,TRBD2,many,TGTGCCAGCTCACCCGGACTAGCGGGGAACCAAGAGACCCAGTACTTC,CASSPGLAGNQETQYF
TRBJ1-6,TRBV5-1,-,-,TGCGCCAGAAGGACAGACTATAATTCACCCCTCCACTTT,CARRTDYNSPLHF
TRBJ1-1,TRBV12-3/TRBV12-4,-,-,TGTGCCAGCAGTCTAGGGGGGGCTACTGAAGCTTTCTTT,CASSLGGATEAFF
TRBJ2-1,TRBV6-2/TRBV6-3,TRBD1,few,TGTGCCAGCAGCCGAACGGGACAGGGGGCGTCCAATGAGCAGTTCTTC,CASSRTGQGASNEQFF
TRBJ1-2,TRBV7-8,TRBD1,-,TGTGCCAGCAGCTTCTCCGGGACAGGAGATTATGGCTACACCTTC,CASSFSGTGDYGYTF
TRBJ1-3,TRBV4-1,-,-,TGCGCCAGCAGCCGAGTGGGAAACACCATATATTTT,CASSRVGNTIYF
TRBJ2-3,TRBV6-1,-,few,TGTGCCAGCATGCCTAGCGGCACAGATACGCAGTATTTT,CASMPSGTDTQYF
TRBJ1-2,TRBV5-1,-,-,TGCGCCAGCAGCCCGCAAGCAGGGGCCGGCTACACCTTC,CASSPQAGAGYTF
TRBJ1-2,TRBV7-9,-,-,TGTGCCAGCAGCTTTAAGGGAGCCCTCTATGGCTACACCTTC,CASSFKGALYGYTF
TRBJ2-5,TRBV13,-,few,TGTGCCAGCAGCTTAGTGGGCGGGGGCCCCCAAGAGACCCAGTACTTC,CASSLVGGGPQETQYF
TRBJ2-3,TRBV11-3,-,-,TGTGCCAGCAGCTTAGGAAGTGGGGGGATAGATACGCAGTATTTT,CASSLGSGGIDTQYF
TRBJ1-2,TRBV27,-,-,TGTGCCAGCAGGGGATTGGGGGAAGGCTACACCTTC,CASRGLGEGYTF
TRBJ2-1,TRBV20-1,-,few,TGCAGTGCTAGCCCAACTAGTATCCCAAATGAGCAGTTCTTC,CSASPTSIPNEQFF
TRBJ2-4,TRBV11-1,-,many,TGTGCCAGCAGCACCGGACCTTTTCAGTACTTC,CASSTGPFQYF
TRBJ2-7,TRBV5-1,TRBD1,many,TGCGCCAGCAGCGATGACAGGGGCGACGAGCAGTACTTC,CASSDDRGDEQYF